This is a list of T cell receptor beta chains from one sample in a study of cytomegalovirus exposure and HLA in healthy donors. Sequenced by immunoSEQ multiplex PCR; TCRdb stores in-frame clones only, minus some. The sample shows approximately 90,000 clones, 65% to 80% of them seen only once. Source material: PBMCs. The receptors originated from a woman between 45 and 60 years old in good health and CMV-seropositive. Both conserved end residues are part of each CDR3. A D gene is named only where the DNA matches it firmly. Clone size is stated in some rows and not others, as once, few, many or a class when expanded.

d_gene: TRBD2; v_gene: TRBV9; j_gene: TRBJ2-3; abundance: -; CDR3nt: TGTGCCAGCAGCGTGCTAGCGGGAACCCCAGATACGCAGTATTTT; CDR3aa: CASSVLAGTPDTQYF
d_gene: TRBD1; v_gene: TRBV28; j_gene: TRBJ2-2; abundance: few; CDR3nt: TGTGCCAGCAGTGCCGGGACAGGGCACACCGGGGAGCTGTTTTTT; CDR3aa: CASSAGTGHTGELFF
d_gene: -; v_gene: TRBV10-2; j_gene: TRBJ2-7; abundance: -; CDR3nt: TGCGCCAGCAGTGTGACCTTAGCGATTGGGTACGAGCAGTACTTC; CDR3aa: CASSVTLAIGYEQYF
d_gene: -; v_gene: TRBV6-1; j_gene: TRBJ2-7; abundance: -; CDR3nt: TGTGCCAGCGAAGGACATCTATACTACGAGCAGTACTTC; CDR3aa: CASEGHLYYEQYF
d_gene: TRBD1; v_gene: TRBV9; j_gene: TRBJ2-2; abundance: once; CDR3nt: TGTGCCAGCAGCCCGAGGACAGGGGTCGGGGAGCTGTTTTTT; CDR3aa: CASSPRTGVGELFF
d_gene: -; v_gene: TRBV21-1; j_gene: TRBJ2-3; abundance: once; CDR3nt: TGTGCCAGCAGCAAAGACCTCGGGACTAGCGGCACAGATACGCAGTATTTT; CDR3aa: CASSKDLGTSGTDTQYF
d_gene: TRBD2; v_gene: TRBV7-3; j_gene: TRBJ2-1; abundance: few; CDR3nt: TGTGCCAGCAGCTGGGACTACTCCCCCTACAATGAGCAGTTCTTC; CDR3aa: CASSWDYSPYNEQFF
d_gene: -; v_gene: TRBV5-4; j_gene: TRBJ2-1; abundance: -; CDR3nt: TGTGCCAGCAGCTTGGGACTAGTCTATACGAATGAGCAGTTCTTC; CDR3aa: CASSLGLVYTNEQFF
d_gene: TRBD1; v_gene: TRBV28; j_gene: TRBJ2-7; abundance: -; CDR3nt: TGTGCCAGCCGAATGACAGGGGGTTTCTTCTACGAGCAGTACTTC; CDR3aa: CASRMTGGFFYEQYF
d_gene: TRBD2; v_gene: TRBV7-2; j_gene: TRBJ2-1; abundance: -; CDR3nt: TGTGCCAGCAGCCGGGACTACTACAATGAGCAGTTCTTC; CDR3aa: CASSRDYYNEQFF
d_gene: -; v_gene: TRBV15; j_gene: TRBJ1-5; abundance: -; CDR3nt: TGTGCCACCAGCAGGAATACAGGGCGCAATCAGCCCCAGCATTTT; CDR3aa: CATSRNTGRNQPQHF
d_gene: TRBD2; v_gene: TRBV4-1; j_gene: TRBJ2-1; abundance: few; CDR3nt: TGCGCCAGCAGCCAAGATTGGCTAGCGGGAGGAAAGGCGAATGAGCAGTTCTTC; CDR3aa: CASSQDWLAGGKANEQFF
d_gene: -; v_gene: TRBV6-4; j_gene: TRBJ2-6; abundance: few; CDR3nt: TGTGCCAGCAGCCCATTAGGGGCCGACCTCTCTGGGGCCAACGTCCTGACTTTC; CDR3aa: CASSPLGADLSGANVLTF
d_gene: -; v_gene: TRBV9; j_gene: TRBJ2-1; abundance: -; CDR3nt: TGTGCCAGCAGCGTAGTAGGGGTTACAAGGGATGAGCAGTTCTTC; CDR3aa: CASSVVGVTRDEQFF
d_gene: -; v_gene: TRBV2; j_gene: TRBJ1-5; abundance: -; CDR3nt: TGTGCCAGCACCCCCGCGGGTCAGCCCCAGCATTTT; CDR3aa: CASTPAGQPQHF
d_gene: -; v_gene: TRBV27; j_gene: TRBJ2-7; abundance: -; CDR3nt: TGTGCCAGCAGCCTAGGCCTTTACTCCTACGAGCAGTACTTC; CDR3aa: CASSLGLYSYEQYF
d_gene: -; v_gene: TRBV19; j_gene: TRBJ2-6; abundance: -; CDR3nt: TGTGCCAGTAGTATATCAGGGTTGGCTGGGGCCAACGTCCTGACTTTC; CDR3aa: CASSISGLAGANVLTF
d_gene: TRBD1; v_gene: TRBV2; j_gene: TRBJ1-2; abundance: few; CDR3nt: TGTGCCAGCAGTCCGGACAGGGGAGGGGGCTACACCTTC; CDR3aa: CASSPDRGGGYTF
d_gene: TRBD2; v_gene: TRBV7-3; j_gene: TRBJ2-3; abundance: -; CDR3nt: TGTGCCAGCAGCTCCTCAGCGGGAGGGGGCCTCGATACGCAGTATTTT; CDR3aa: CASSSSAGGGLDTQYF
d_gene: TRBD1; v_gene: TRBV7-2; j_gene: TRBJ1-4; abundance: -; CDR3nt: TGTGCCAGCAGCTTAGCGTTTGACAGGGTACATAATGAAAAACTGTTTTTT; CDR3aa: CASSLAFDRVHNEKLFF
d_gene: -; v_gene: TRBV4-1; j_gene: TRBJ2-3; abundance: -; CDR3nt: TGCGCCAGCAGCCGAGACAGGATACCCACAGATACGCAGTATTTT; CDR3aa: CASSRDRIPTDTQYF
d_gene: TRBD1; v_gene: TRBV7-2; j_gene: TRBJ2-2; abundance: -; CDR3nt: TGTGCCAGCAGCTCCAGGACAGGGTCCACCGGGGAGCTGTTTTTT; CDR3aa: CASSSRTGSTGELFF
d_gene: TRBD2; v_gene: TRBV6-6; j_gene: TRBJ2-1; abundance: -; CDR3nt: TGTGCCAGCAGCTCGTCGGGGGGAAGCTCCTACAATGAGCAGTTCTTC; CDR3aa: CASSSSGGSSYNEQFF
d_gene: TRBD2; v_gene: TRBV5-4; j_gene: TRBJ2-2; abundance: few; CDR3nt: TGTGCCAGCAGCCCTGGGCTAGCGGGCTACACCGGGGAGCTGTTTTTT; CDR3aa: CASSPGLAGYTGELFF
d_gene: -; v_gene: TRBV15; j_gene: TRBJ2-1; abundance: -; CDR3nt: TGTGCCACCAGCAGAGATTTACGACAAAACAATGAGCAGTTCTTC; CDR3aa: CATSRDLRQNNEQFF
d_gene: -; v_gene: TRBV19; j_gene: TRBJ1-6; abundance: -; CDR3nt: TGTGCCAGTAAGAAGAGCTCCTATAATTCACCCCTCCACTTT; CDR3aa: CASKKSSYNSPLHF
d_gene: -; v_gene: TRBV28; j_gene: TRBJ2-3; abundance: -; CDR3nt: TGTGCCAGCAGTCCACAGGGTAGCACAGATACGCAGTATTTT; CDR3aa: CASSPQGSTDTQYF
d_gene: -; v_gene: TRBV6-5; j_gene: TRBJ2-4; abundance: -; CDR3nt: TGTGCCAGCAGTGGCAACAGGGAAGGCAAAAACATTCAGTACTTC; CDR3aa: CASSGNREGKNIQYF
d_gene: -; v_gene: TRBV6-1; j_gene: TRBJ2-6; abundance: -; CDR3nt: TGTGCCAGCTCCACTGAGGCCAACGTCCTGACTTTC; CDR3aa: CASSTEANVLTF
d_gene: -; v_gene: TRBV7-8; j_gene: TRBJ2-7; abundance: -; CDR3nt: TGTGCCAGCAGCTTAGGTGGCGGTTCCTACGAGCAGTACTTC; CDR3aa: CASSLGGGSYEQYF
d_gene: -; v_gene: TRBV5-1; j_gene: TRBJ1-1; abundance: -; CDR3nt: TGCGCCAGCGCCTACCAGGACGGGACAACCGTTATGAACACTGAAGCTTTCTTT; CDR3aa: CASAYQDGTTVMNTEAFF
d_gene: -; v_gene: TRBV11-2; j_gene: TRBJ2-7; abundance: -; CDR3nt: TGCGCCAGCAGCTTATTCATCGAGGAACAGGGCGACTACGAGCAGTACTTC; CDR3aa: CASSLFIEEQGDYEQYF
d_gene: TRBD2; v_gene: TRBV19; j_gene: TRBJ2-1; abundance: few; CDR3nt: TGTGCCAGTAGTATAGGTGGTAGCGGGAAAAATGAGCAGTTCTTC; CDR3aa: CASSIGGSGKNEQFF
d_gene: TRBD1; v_gene: TRBV5-8; j_gene: TRBJ1-4; abundance: -; CDR3nt: TGTGCCAGCAGCTGGCAGGGGGTTGGCGAAAAACTGTTTTTT; CDR3aa: CASSWQGVGEKLFF
d_gene: -; v_gene: TRBV30; j_gene: TRBJ1-5; abundance: -; CDR3nt: TGTGCCTGGAGTGCAGGCAATCAGCCCCAGCATTTT; CDR3aa: CAWSAGNQPQHF
d_gene: -; v_gene: TRBV14; j_gene: TRBJ2-1; abundance: -; CDR3nt: TGTGCCAGCAGCCAAAGGGACTTCTCCACCAATGAGCAGTTCTTC; CDR3aa: CASSQRDFSTNEQFF
d_gene: -; v_gene: TRBV2; j_gene: TRBJ1-1; abundance: few; CDR3nt: TGTGCCAGCAGCCACCTCCAGGGTCTGAACACTGAAGCTTTCTTT; CDR3aa: CASSHLQGLNTEAFF
d_gene: -; v_gene: TRBV7-8; j_gene: TRBJ1-1; abundance: -; CDR3nt: TGTGCCAGCAGCTTACAAGGGGGAAACACTGAAGCTTTCTTT; CDR3aa: CASSLQGGNTEAFF
d_gene: -; v_gene: TRBV7-2; j_gene: TRBJ2-7; abundance: once; CDR3nt: TGTGCCAGCAGCTTACTGGGGAGGTCCTACGAGCAGTACTTC; CDR3aa: CASSLLGRSYEQYF
d_gene: TRBD1; v_gene: TRBV2; j_gene: TRBJ1-4; abundance: -; CDR3nt: TGTGCCAGCAGTCCGCAGGGGGCAGCTAATGAAAAACTGTTTTTT; CDR3aa: CASSPQGAANEKLFF
d_gene: -; v_gene: TRBV19; j_gene: TRBJ2-5; abundance: -; CDR3nt: TGTGCCAGTAGTAGGGCAGCCTCCCTCGCAGAGACCCAGTACTTC; CDR3aa: CASSRAASLAETQYF
d_gene: -; v_gene: TRBV5-1; j_gene: TRBJ1-5; abundance: -; CDR3nt: TGCGCCAGCAGCTTGGTGTCGGGTAATCAGCCCCAGCATTTT; CDR3aa: CASSLVSGNQPQHF
d_gene: -; v_gene: TRBV27; j_gene: TRBJ1-6; abundance: -; CDR3nt: TGTGCCAGCAGGGCGGGCATAGGTTCACCCCTCCACTTT; CDR3aa: CASRAGIGSPLHF
d_gene: -; v_gene: TRBV28; j_gene: TRBJ1-1; abundance: few; CDR3nt: TGTGCCAGCGGGGCTTTTGAAGCTTTCTTT; CDR3aa: CASGAFEAFF
d_gene: TRBD1; v_gene: TRBV7-9; j_gene: TRBJ1-1; abundance: -; CDR3nt: TGTGCCAGCAGCCCGCGGACAGGGCGAGCACCCAGTGAAGCTTTCTTT; CDR3aa: CASSPRTGRAPSEAFF
d_gene: TRBD2; v_gene: TRBV7-2; j_gene: TRBJ2-7; abundance: -; CDR3nt: TGTGCCAGCAGCTTGACTAGCGGGAGATCCTCCGAGCAGTACTTC; CDR3aa: CASSLTSGRSSEQYF
d_gene: -; v_gene: TRBV6-1; j_gene: TRBJ2-7; abundance: once; CDR3nt: TGTGCCAGCAGTGAAGGACTAACTGACGAGCAGTACTTC; CDR3aa: CASSEGLTDEQYF
d_gene: TRBD2; v_gene: TRBV14; j_gene: TRBJ2-1; abundance: -; CDR3nt: TGTGCCAGCAGCCAAGAGGGGGCGGTAGCGGGAGCTCGGGAGCAGTTCTTC; CDR3aa: CASSQEGAVAGAREQFF
d_gene: TRBD2; v_gene: TRBV2; j_gene: TRBJ2-7; abundance: -; CDR3nt: TGTGCCAGCACGGGGACTAGCGGGATCGTGCAGTACTTC; CDR3aa: CASTGTSGIVQYF
d_gene: -; v_gene: TRBV28; j_gene: TRBJ2-5; abundance: few; CDR3nt: TGTGCCAGCACAAATCCGGGGCAAGAGACCCAGTACTTC; CDR3aa: CASTNPGQETQYF
d_gene: TRBD1; v_gene: TRBV4-2; j_gene: TRBJ1-5; abundance: -; CDR3nt: TGTGCCAGCAGCCAAGAAGGGGGGACAGGGCCCAATAGCAATCAGCCCCAGCATTTT; CDR3aa: CASSQEGGTGPNSNQPQHF
d_gene: -; v_gene: TRBV19; j_gene: TRBJ1-2; abundance: few; CDR3nt: TGTGCCAGTAGTGGGGGCCCGAACTATGGCTACACCTTC; CDR3aa: CASSGGPNYGYTF
d_gene: TRBD1; v_gene: TRBV7-9; j_gene: TRBJ1-1; abundance: -; CDR3nt: TGTGCCAGCAGCTTAGAAGAGGGGGCGCGTACTGAAGCTTTCTTT; CDR3aa: CASSLEEGARTEAFF
d_gene: -; v_gene: TRBV19; j_gene: TRBJ2-7; abundance: -; CDR3nt: TGTGCCAGTAGTATTAATAGCGAACACTCCTACGAGCAGTACTTC; CDR3aa: CASSINSEHSYEQYF
d_gene: TRBD1; v_gene: TRBV28; j_gene: TRBJ2-6; abundance: few; CDR3nt: TGTGCCAGCATCGGACAGGCCATCTCTGGGGCCAACGTCCTGACTTTC; CDR3aa: CASIGQAISGANVLTF
d_gene: TRBD2; v_gene: TRBV28; j_gene: TRBJ2-3; abundance: few; CDR3nt: TGTGCCAGCCGTGAAGTGGTAGCGGGAGGGGGAGATACGCAGTATTTT; CDR3aa: CASREVVAGGGDTQYF
d_gene: TRBD2; v_gene: TRBV25-1; j_gene: TRBJ2-1; abundance: -; CDR3nt: TGTGCCAGCACTACTAGCGGGAGGGCCCTCCCGCAGTTCTTC; CDR3aa: CASTTSGRALPQFF
d_gene: TRBD1; v_gene: TRBV2; j_gene: TRBJ1-5; abundance: -; CDR3nt: TGTGCCAGCAGGGGGGACAGCTTCAATCAGCCCCAGCATTTT; CDR3aa: CASRGDSFNQPQHF
d_gene: -; v_gene: TRBV29-1; j_gene: TRBJ1-2; abundance: -; CDR3nt: TGCAGCGTTGAGGGAGGTCTCTATGGCTACACCTTC; CDR3aa: CSVEGGLYGYTF